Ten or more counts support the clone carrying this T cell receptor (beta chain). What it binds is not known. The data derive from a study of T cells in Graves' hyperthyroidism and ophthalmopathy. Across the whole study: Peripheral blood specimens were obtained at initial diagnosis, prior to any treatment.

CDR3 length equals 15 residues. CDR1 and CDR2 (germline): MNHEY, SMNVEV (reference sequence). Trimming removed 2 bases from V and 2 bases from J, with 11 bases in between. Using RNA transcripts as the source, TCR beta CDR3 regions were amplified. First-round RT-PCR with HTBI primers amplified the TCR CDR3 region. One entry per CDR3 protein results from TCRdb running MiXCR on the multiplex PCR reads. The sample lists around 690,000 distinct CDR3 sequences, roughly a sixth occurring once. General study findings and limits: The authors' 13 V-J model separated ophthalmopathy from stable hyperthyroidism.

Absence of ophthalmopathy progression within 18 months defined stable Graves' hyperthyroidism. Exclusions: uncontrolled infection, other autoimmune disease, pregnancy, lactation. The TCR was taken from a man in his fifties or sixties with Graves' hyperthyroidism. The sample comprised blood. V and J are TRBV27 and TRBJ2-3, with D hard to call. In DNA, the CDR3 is TGTGCCAGCAGTTTACCTCAGGATTACACAGATACGCAGTATTTT. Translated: CASSLPQDYTDTQYF.